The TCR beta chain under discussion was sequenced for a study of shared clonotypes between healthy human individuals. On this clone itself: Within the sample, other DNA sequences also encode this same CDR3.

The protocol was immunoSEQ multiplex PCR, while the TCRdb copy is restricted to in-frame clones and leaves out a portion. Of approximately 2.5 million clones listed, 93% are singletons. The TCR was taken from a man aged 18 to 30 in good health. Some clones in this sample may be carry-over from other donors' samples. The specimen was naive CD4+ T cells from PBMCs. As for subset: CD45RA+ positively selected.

CDR3 residues: CSVGQGGGTDTQYF. The CDR3, as DNA: TGCAGCGTTGGACAGGGTGGAGGCACAGATACGCAGTATTTT. The chain employs TRBV29-1 and TRBJ2-3, with 7 bases fitting TRBD1. V lost 4 bases and J lost 1; bases outside the gene matches: 5. Germline V gene lookup returns CDR1 SQVTM and CDR2 ANQGSEA. The CDR3 contains 14 residues.